These 21 T cell receptor beta chains came from one sample sequenced in a study of beta chain features in type 1 diabetes. Expressed TCRB transcripts were sequenced, since all the RNA that had been isolated was reverse transcribed. Libraries were prepared by immunoSEQ multiplex PCR; TCRdb keeps only in-frame clonotypes and omits some of them. Of about 620,000 clones in the sample, about 16% are singletons; the top ten hold approximately 0.087%. The specimen sequenced was naive CD4+ T cells from blood. These receptors were obtained from a man aged 18 to 35 in good health.

This clone turned up a few times. This sequence joins TRBV7-9 and TRBJ1-1; 8 bases agree with TRBD1. The CDR3 sequence is 17 residues long. The junction had 16 bases not matched to a gene; V was cut back by 7 bases and J by 3 bases. The V gene's germline CDR1 is SEHNR and CDR2 FQNEAQ (reference sequence). CDR3 sequence reads: CASTPTARQGRDTEAFF. CDR3 nucleotide sequence: TGTGCCAGCACCCCTACCGCCAGACAGGGGAGAGACACTGAAGCTTTCTTT. The full variable domain, with the rest looked up from reference TRBV7-9 and TRBJ1-1, is DTGVSQNPRHKITKRGQNVTFRCDPISEHNRLYWYRQTLGQGPEFLTYFQNEAQLEKSRLLSDRFSAERPKGSFSTLEIQRTEQGDSAMYLCASTPTARQGRDTEAFFGQGTRLTVV.

Written as DNA, the CDR3 is TGTGCCAGCAGTTCGACAGGGAAAAGTAATGGCTACACCTTC. This gives the protein CASSSTGKSNGYTF. The chain joins TRBV28 to TRBJ1-2, with TRBD1 identical over 7 bases. Germline V CDR1 and CDR2: MDHEN, SYDVKM. The CDR3 totals 14 residues. After removal of 4 bases from V and 6 bases from J, the junction contained 8 bases not matched to a gene.

The sample holds a few counts of this clone. Written as DNA, the CDR3 is TGTGCCAGCAGCTTAGCCCCCTCCAGGGAGGAGCTGTTTTTT. Protein sequence: CASSLAPSREELFF. The V and J genes are TRBV7-8 and TRBJ2-2; perhaps TRBD1 as D (5 bases). The CDR3 covers 14 residues. The germline CDR1 and CDR2 sequences are SGHVS and FQNEAQ. The V end lost 0 bases, the J end lost 10 bases, and 12 bases lay between the germline ends. Drawing the rest from reference TRBV7-8 and TRBJ2-2, the complete variable domain is GAGVSQSPRYKVAKRGQDVALRCDPISGHVSLFWYQQALGQGPEFLTYFQNEAQLDKSGLPSDRFFAERPEGSVSTLKIQRTQQEDSAVYLCASSLAPSREELFFGEGSRLTVL.

This chain connects TRBV4-3 to TRBJ1-5; D is uncertain. Germline V lookup: CDR1 LGHNA, CDR2 YSLEER. V was trimmed by 0 bases and J by 3 bases, leaving 9 bases between them. The CDR3 spans 15 residues. CDR3 sequence: CASSQDPGFNQPQHF. The DNA of the CDR3 is TGCGCCAGCAGCCAAGACCCCGGCTTCAATCAGCCCCAGCATTTT.

This clone was seen more than once but under ten times. This CDR3 reads CAWITQGRTEAFF. The CDR3 DNA sequence: TGTGCCTGGATTACCCAGGGGAGGACTGAAGCTTTCTTT. The chain couples TRBV30 to TRBJ1-1; possible D gene TRBD1, 6 bases. Germline V gene sequence: CDR1 GTSNPN, CDR2 SVGIG (reference sequence). The CDR3 covers 13 residues. Trimming left V 4 bases short and J 5 bases short, with 14 bases between.

The chain combines TRBV5-5 with TRBJ2-5; D is uncertain. Trimming took 0 bases from V and 4 from J, leaving 7 bases between them. This CDR3 is 13 amino acids long. In germline, CDR1 is SGHKS, CDR2 YYEKEE (reference sequence). The CDR3 here is CASSLANGETQYF. CDR3 nucleotides: TGTGCCAGCAGCTTGGCCAATGGAGAGACCCAGTACTTC.

CDR3 bases: TGTGCAAGTCGCTTAAGCCTCTTTTCCCAGGAGGACACTGAAGCTTTCTTT. Translated: CASRLSLFSQEDTEAFF. The chain joins TRBV12-2 to TRBJ1-1. TRBV12-2 is a pseudogene. The CDR3 extends over 17 amino acids.

The rearrangement joins TRBV9 to TRBJ2-7; D might be TRBD1 (6 bases). The CDR3 is 14 amino acids. V was cut by 0 bases and J by 0 bases, with 7 bases left in between. Germline lookup yields CDR1 SGDLS and CDR2 YYNGEE. The CDR3 protein is CASSVGQASYEQYF. CDR3 DNA: TGTGCCAGCAGCGTAGGACAGGCCTCCTACGAGCAGTACTTC.

CDR3 sequence reads: CASSHPLGQGDYGYTF. The CDR3 DNA reads TGTGCCAGCAGCCACCCCCTTGGACAGGGTGACTATGGCTACACCTTC. The rearrangement joins TRBV7-2 to TRBJ1-2, with 8 bases identical to TRBD1. The CDR3 is 16 amino acids. V was pared by 5 bases and J by 3 bases, with 11 bases of the junction left unmatched. Looked up from germline, CDR1 is SGHTA and CDR2 is FQGNSA.

The chain has TRBV7-2 and TRBJ1-2; 8 bases map to TRBD1. CDR3 length: 12 amino acids. V was clipped by 5 bases and J by 7 bases; unmatched bases: 3. Looked up from germline, CDR1 is SGHTA and CDR2 is FQGNSA. Written as DNA, the CDR3 is TGTGCCAGCAGCCCGGGACAGGCTGGCTACACCTTC. Translation: CASSPGQAGYTF.

The table lists this clone with a few counts. V is TRBV5-4 and J is TRBJ2-4, with D possibly being TRBD2 (5 bases). The CDR3 consists of 13 residues. V was pared by 0 bases and J by 8 bases, with 9 bases between. Per germline, CDR1 SGHNT and CDR2 YYREEE (reference sequence). The chain's CDR3 is CASSLGREYIQYF. In DNA, the CDR3 is TGTGCCAGCAGCTTGGGTAGGGAGTACATTCAGTACTTC.

This chain uses TRBV9 with TRBJ2-2, with D unresolved. CDR3 size: 14 residues. CDR1 is SGDLS and CDR2 is YYNGEE in the germline V gene. Between the trimmed V and J ends, which lost 2 bases and 4 bases, there was a span of 9 bases. This CDR3 reads CASSVSGFTGELFF. CDR3 bases: TGTGCCAGCAGCGTCTCCGGTTTCACCGGGGAGCTGTTTTTT. The full variable domain, its missing parts supplied by reference TRBV9 and TRBJ2-2, is DSGVTQTPKHLITATGQRVTLRCSPRSGDLSVYWYQQSLDQGLQFLIQYYNGEERAKGNILERFSAQQFPDLHSELNLSSLELGDSALYFCASSVSGFTGELFFGEGSRLTVL.

The genes are TRBV4-2 and TRBJ2-1, with no clear D. The CDR3 spans 16 residues. Per the germline V gene, CDR1 is LGHNA and CDR2 is YNFKEQ. With 0 bases removed from V and 7 bases from J, the gap between germline ends came to 16 bases. CDR3 bases: TGTGCCAGCAGCCAAGAGAGTGGGGTAAAAGGAAATGAGCAGTTCTTC. Translating it yields CASSQESGVKGNEQFF.

The chain carries TRBV30 and TRBJ1-2, with a possible D match to TRBD1 (6 bases). The germline V and J ends were trimmed by 3 bases and 8 bases, with 16 bases remaining between them. Germline V gene lookup returns CDR1 GTSNPN and CDR2 SVGIG (reference sequence). The CDR3 is 13 amino acids. As DNA, the CDR3 is TGTGCCTGGAGCCTTCAGGGAAGGGGGGGCTACACCTTC. It encodes CAWSLQGRGGYTF.

This clone was detected only a few times. At the DNA level, this CDR3 is encoded by other sequences in the same sample as well. The chain couples TRBV5-1 to TRBJ2-3, with 10 nucleotides matching TRBD2. The germline V gene has CDR1 SGHRS and CDR2 YFSETQ. V was pared by 2 bases and J by 2 bases, with 5 bases of the junction left unmatched. The length of the CDR3 is 16 residues. CDR3 loop: CASSFGTSASTDTQYF. The CDR3 region has the DNA TGCGCCAGCAGCTTCGGGACTAGCGCCTCCACAGATACGCAGTATTTT.

The table lists this clone with a few counts. The chain recombines TRBV4-1 with TRBJ1-1; perhaps TRBD1 as D (5 bases). Trimming took 4 bases from V and 2 from J, leaving 17 bases between them. The CDR3 totals 16 residues. Germline values: CDR1 MGHRA, CDR2 YSYEKL. The CDR3 DNA reads as TGCGCCAGCAGCCCGACAGCCCGATTTCTCAACACTGAAGCTTTCTTT. The encoded protein is CASSPTARFLNTEAFF.

This clone was observed a few times. The CDR3: CASSLAAVPNYGYTF. CDR3 DNA: TGTGCCAGCAGCTTAGCGGCTGTTCCAAACTATGGCTACACCTTC. The rearrangement uses TRBV7-6 and TRBJ1-2; D unclear. Germline V lookup: CDR1 SGHVS, CDR2 FNYEAQ. Trimming shortened V by 0 bases and J by 2 bases, and 10 bases separated the two germline ends. This CDR3 is 15 amino acids long.

The chain carries TRBV9 and TRBJ1-1; TRBD1 is a possible D gene (5 bases). Trimming shortened V by 3 bases and J by 2 bases, and 17 bases separated the two germline ends. This CDR3 spans 16 amino acids. Germline CDR1 reads SGDLS; CDR2 reads YYNGEE. DNA of the CDR3: TGTGCCAGCAGCGGACCGAGGGGCCGACCCAACACTGAAGCTTTCTTT. It translates to CASSGPRGRPNTEAFF.

This clone occurred a few times. V usage is TRBV19 and J usage is TRBJ1-1; D not resolved. V was shortened by 6 bases and J by 7 bases, with 12 bases between the two germline ends. Germline values: CDR1 LNHDA, CDR2 SQIVND (reference sequence). This CDR3 spans 12 amino acids. CDR3 nucleotides: TGTGCCAGTAGCTTCCTGAAGGGTGAAGCTTTCTTT. It specifies CASSFLKGEAFF.

The chain is built from TRBV19 and TRBJ1-1, with D uncertain. V lost 6 bases to trimming and J lost 2 bases, with 13 bases between them. CDR3 length equals 14 residues. Per the germline V gene, CDR1 is LNHDA and CDR2 is SQIVND (reference sequence). CDR3: CASRSPPGNTEAFF. CDR3 coding DNA: TGTGCCAGTAGGTCCCCCCCGGGAAACACTGAAGCTTTCTTT.

This clone came up a few times. The chain has TRBV29-1 and TRBJ2-7, with TRBD2 as a possible D gene (5 bases). The CDR3 has 13 amino acids. Germline V gives CDR1 SQVTM, CDR2 ANQGSEA. V was pared by 4 bases and J by 8 bases, with 18 bases between. The DNA for the CDR3 is TGCAGCGTTGGGCAGCGGACTCCTACGAAGCAGTACTTC. Residues: CSVGQRTPTKQYF.